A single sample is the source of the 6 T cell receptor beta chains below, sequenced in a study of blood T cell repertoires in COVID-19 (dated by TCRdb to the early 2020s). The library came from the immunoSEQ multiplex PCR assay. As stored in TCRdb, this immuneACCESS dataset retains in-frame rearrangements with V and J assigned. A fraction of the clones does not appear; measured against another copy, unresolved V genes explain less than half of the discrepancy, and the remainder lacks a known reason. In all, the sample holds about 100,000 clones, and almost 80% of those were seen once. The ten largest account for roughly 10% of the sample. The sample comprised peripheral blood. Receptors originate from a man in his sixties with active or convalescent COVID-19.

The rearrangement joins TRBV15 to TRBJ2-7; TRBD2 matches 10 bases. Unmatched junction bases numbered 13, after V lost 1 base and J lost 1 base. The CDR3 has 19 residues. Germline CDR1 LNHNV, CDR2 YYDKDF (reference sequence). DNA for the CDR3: TGTGCCACCAGCAGAGGGGGGACGACTAGCGGGCGATTATCCTACGAGCAGTACTTC. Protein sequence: CATSRGGTTSGRLSYEQYF. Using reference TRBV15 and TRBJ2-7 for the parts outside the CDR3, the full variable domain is DAMVIQNPRYQVTQFGKPVTLSCSQTLNHNVMYWYQQKSSQAPKLLFHYYDKDFNNEADTPDNFQSRRPNTSFCFLDIRSPGLGDTAMYLCATSRGGTTSGRLSYEQYFGPGTRLTVT.

This chain's CDR3 is CASSPLGAEQYF. The CDR3, as DNA: TGTGCCAGCAGCCCCCTTGGGGCCGAGCAGTACTTC. V is TRBV28 and J is TRBJ2-7; weak D call: TRBD1 (5 bases). Germline V gene lookup returns CDR1 MDHEN and CDR2 SYDVKM. The length of the CDR3 is 12 residues. Between the trimmed V and J ends, which lost 6 bases and 6 bases, there was a span of 12 bases.

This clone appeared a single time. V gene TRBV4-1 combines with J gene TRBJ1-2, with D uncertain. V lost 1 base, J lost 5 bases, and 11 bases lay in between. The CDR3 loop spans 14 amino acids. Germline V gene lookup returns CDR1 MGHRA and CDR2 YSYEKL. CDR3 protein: CASSQGLTGYGYTF. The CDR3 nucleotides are TGCGCCAGCAGCCAAGGCCTGACGGGGTATGGCTACACCTTC.

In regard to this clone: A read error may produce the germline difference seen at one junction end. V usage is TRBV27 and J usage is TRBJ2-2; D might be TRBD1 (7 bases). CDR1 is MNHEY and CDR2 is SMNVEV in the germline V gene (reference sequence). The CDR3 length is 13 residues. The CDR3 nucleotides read TGTGCCAGCAGTTTCTTGGACAGGAGGGAGGTGTTTTTT. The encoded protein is CASSFLDRREVFF.

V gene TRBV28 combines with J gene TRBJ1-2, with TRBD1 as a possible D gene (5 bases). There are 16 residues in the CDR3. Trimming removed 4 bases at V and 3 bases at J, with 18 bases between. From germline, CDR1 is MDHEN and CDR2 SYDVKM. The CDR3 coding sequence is TGTGCCAGCAGTTCCACCGGGGGGGGTGTCGACTATGGCTACACCTTC. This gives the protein CASSSTGGGVDYGYTF.

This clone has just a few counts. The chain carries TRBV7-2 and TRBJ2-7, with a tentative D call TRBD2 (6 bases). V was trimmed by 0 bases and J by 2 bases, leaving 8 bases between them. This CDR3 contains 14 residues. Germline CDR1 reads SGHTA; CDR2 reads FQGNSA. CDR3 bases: TGTGCCAGCAGCTTAGCGGGAGGACCCTACGAGCAGTACGTC. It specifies CASSLAGGPYEQYV.